The clone carrying this T cell receptor (beta chain) was recorded many times. What it binds is unknown. This specimen comes from a study of early T cells in non-severe SARS-CoV-2 infection. Study information: RNA in bulk from unsorted whole blood was sequenced, and chains were unpaired.

Researchers attached unique molecular identifiers to individual cDNA molecules. TCRdb ran MiXCR on the 5' RACE reads and lists one entry per CDR3 protein. Among 20,000 to 25,000 distinct CDR3 sequences listed, approximately 4.4% were seen once. General study results and limits: VDJdb-based matching was biased toward anti-spike CD8 responses and missed private and CD4 specificities.

The CDR3 contains 15 residues. The germline gives CDR1 SGHDT, CDR2 YYEEEE. V dropped 4 bases and J dropped 0 bases, with 13 bases sitting between them. The receptor comes from an adult who was a healthcare worker with PCR-confirmed SARS-CoV-2 infection or an uninfected control (not recorded which). The chain couples TRBV5-6 to TRBJ2-5, with D perhaps matching TRBD2 (5 bases). The sequenced sample was whole blood. CDR3 in amino acids: CASSRPVANQETQYF. The CDR3 DNA follows: TGTGCCAGCAGCCGACCGGTAGCGAACCAAGAGACCCAGTACTTC.